This TCR beta chain is from a study of response to subunit inactivated influenza vaccine. MiXCR, applied by TCRdb to the RT-PCR reads, yields one record per CDR3 protein. The sample lists approximately 700,000 distinct CDR3 sequences, more than 15% seen once, with 11% in the top ten. In its sample, this clonotype was seen a few times. Trimming at V came to 3 bases and at J to 4 bases, leaving 16 bases not matched to a gene. The CDR3 length is 18 residues. CDR1 and CDR2 from the germline V gene are DFQATT and SNEGSKA (reference sequence). This chain joins TRBV20-1 and TRBJ2-3; 10 bases match TRBD2. The sequenced sample was PBMCs from blood, obtained 11 to 12 days after vaccination. This sequence was found in a man aged 45 to 65 who received an inactivated influenza vaccine. CDR3: CSARERGGLVLWADTQYF. The CDR3 DNA is TGCAGTGCTAGGGAGCGGGGGGGCTTGGTTCTGTGGGCAGATACGCAGTATTTT.